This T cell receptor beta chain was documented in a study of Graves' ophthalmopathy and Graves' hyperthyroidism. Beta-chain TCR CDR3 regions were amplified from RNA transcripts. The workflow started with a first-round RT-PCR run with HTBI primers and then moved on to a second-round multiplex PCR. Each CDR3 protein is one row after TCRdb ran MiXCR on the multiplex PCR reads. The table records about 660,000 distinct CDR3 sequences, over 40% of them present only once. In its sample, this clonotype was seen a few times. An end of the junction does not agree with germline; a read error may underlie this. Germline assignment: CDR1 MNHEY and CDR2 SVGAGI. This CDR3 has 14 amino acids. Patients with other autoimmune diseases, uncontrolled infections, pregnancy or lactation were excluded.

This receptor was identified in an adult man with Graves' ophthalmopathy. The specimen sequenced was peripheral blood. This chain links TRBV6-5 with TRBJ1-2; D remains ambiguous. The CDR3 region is CAGSYSRDGYGYTF. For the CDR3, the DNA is TGTGCCGGCAGTTATTCCCGAGACGGCTATGGCTACACCTTC.